This T cell receptor (beta chain) was captured in a study of control samples from healthy donors and cancer patients. The CDR3 has 12 amino acids. V was clipped by 5 bases and J by 0 bases, with 5 bases between them. Germline-derived CDR1 and CDR2 are MNHEY and SVGEGT. Sequenced by immunoSEQ multiplex PCR; TCRdb stores in-frame clones only, minus some. This sample contains roughly 200,000 clones. This receptor was identified in a woman aged 30 to 39 in good health. This rearrangement joins TRBV6-2 or TRBV6-3 to TRBJ2-7; D gene ambiguous. Sequencing was performed on blood. The CDR3 nucleotides are TGTGCCAGCAGTCCGCACTCCTACGAGCAGTACTTC. Its protein is CASSPHSYEQYF.